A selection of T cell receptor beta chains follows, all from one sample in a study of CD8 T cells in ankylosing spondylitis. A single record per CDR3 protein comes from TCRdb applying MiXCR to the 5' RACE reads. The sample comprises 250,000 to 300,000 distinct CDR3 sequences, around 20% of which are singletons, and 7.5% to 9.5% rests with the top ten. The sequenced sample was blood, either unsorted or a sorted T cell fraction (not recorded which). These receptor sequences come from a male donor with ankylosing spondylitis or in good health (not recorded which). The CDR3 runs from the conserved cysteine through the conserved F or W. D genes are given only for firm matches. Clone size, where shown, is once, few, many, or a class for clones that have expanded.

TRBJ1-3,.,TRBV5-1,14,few,TGCGCCAGCAGCTCGGACTCTACTGGAAACACCATATATTTT,CASSSDSTGNTIYF
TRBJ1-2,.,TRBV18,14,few,TGTGCCAGCTCACCAGTTAAAGGAGACTATGGCTACACCTTC,CASSPVKGDYGYTF
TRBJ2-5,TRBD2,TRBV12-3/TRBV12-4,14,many,TGTGCCAGCAGTCCCCCGGGGGGTGCGGAGACCCAGTACTTC,CASSPPGGAETQYF
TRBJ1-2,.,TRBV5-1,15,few,TGCGCCAGCAGCCAAGGGGACAACCCAATTTATGGCTACACCTTC,CASSQGDNPIYGYTF
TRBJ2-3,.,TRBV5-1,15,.,TGCGCCAGCAGCTTGCGACACGAGCTCACAGATACGCAGTATTTT,CASSLRHELTDTQYF
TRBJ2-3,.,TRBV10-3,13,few,TGTGCCATCATGGGATTAAACACAGATACGCAGTATTTT,CAIMGLNTDTQYF
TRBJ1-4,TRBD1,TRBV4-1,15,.,TGCGCCAGCAGCCTTGGACAGGGCCCCAATGAAAAACTGTTTTTT,CASSLGQGPNEKLFF
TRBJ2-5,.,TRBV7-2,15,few,TGTGCCAGCAGCTTAGAGGTGGGAGGGGGAGAGACCCAGTACTTC,CASSLEVGGGETQYF
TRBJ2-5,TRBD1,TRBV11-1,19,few,TGTGCCAGCAGCGGCCGGGACAGGTCTAGGGGTAACGTTGGAGAGACCCAGTACTTC,CASSGRDRSRGNVGETQYF
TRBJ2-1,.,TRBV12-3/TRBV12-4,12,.,TGTGCCAGCACCCCTGGGGTGAATGAGCAGTTCTTC,CASTPGVNEQFF
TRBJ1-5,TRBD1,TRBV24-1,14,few,TGTGCCACCAGTGAGTCAGGGGGCGGTCAGCCCCAGCATTTT,CATSESGGGQPQHF
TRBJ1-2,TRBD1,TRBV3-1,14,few,TGTGCCAGCAGCCTTGGGACAGGGTCCTATGGCTACACCTTC,CASSLGTGSYGYTF
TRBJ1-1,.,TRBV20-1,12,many,TGCAGTGCTAGAGGGATAGGGCTTGAAGCTTTCTTT,CSARGIGLEAFF
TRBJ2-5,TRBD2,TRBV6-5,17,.,TGTGCCAGCAGTTACTCGTGGGGAGGGGTGGGGCAAGAGACCCAGTACTTC,CASSYSWGGVGQETQYF
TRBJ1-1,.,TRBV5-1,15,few,TGCGCCAGCAGCTCCACCCTAAACAGGGCCACTGAAGCTTTCTTT,CASSSTLNRATEAFF
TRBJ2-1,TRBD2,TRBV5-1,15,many,TGCGCCAGCAGCTTGGTCCAGCGGGAGAAAGGCGAGCAGTTCTTC,CASSLVQREKGEQFF